This T cell receptor (beta chain) was documented in a study of blood T cells in healthy people across ages. A second roughly 6 to 12 cycle PCR used barcoded and J-beta primers. TCRdb re-called the 5' RACE reads with MiXCR, one entry per CDR3 protein. The table has 600,000 to 850,000 distinct CDR3 sequences, roughly two fifths seen once. Overall study results and limits: A roughly linear fall in TCR beta diversity per million T cells was seen with increasing age.

As to this clonotype: As yet, its antigen is unknown.

This TCR was sampled from a woman aged 60 to 75 in good health. Sequenced: blood.

The CDR3 sequence: CASGDTGPISGNTIYF. Written as DNA, the CDR3 is TGTGCCAGCGGCGATACAGGCCCAATCTCTGGAAACACCATATATTTT. This rearrangement joins TRBV9 to TRBJ1-3; tentatively, D is TRBD1 (5 bases). The germline CDR1 and CDR2 sequences are SGDLS and YYNGEE. The V and J ends lost 7 bases and 0 bases respectively, with 17 bases between them. CDR3 size: 16 residues.